The rows below give T cell receptor beta chains drawn from one sample of a study of T cell responses to AZD1222 COVID-19 vaccine. TCRdb's copy holds only in-frame clones and misses some; the assay was immunoSEQ multiplex PCR. The sample has over 120,000 clones, just under 95% seen once. Sample: peripheral blood, taken on day 0 of AZD1222 vaccination. These TCRs come from an adult in good health. Both conserved end residues are part of each CDR3. D genes are given only for firm matches. Size is stated for part of the rows, as once, few or many counts, or as a class when the clone is expanded.

j_call	clone_size	d_call	v_call	cdr3_nt	cdr3_aa
TRBJ1-6	NA	NA	TRBV6-1	TGTGCCAGCAGTGAAGCAGTGGTTTATAATTCACCCCTCCACTTT	CASSEAVVYNSPLHF
TRBJ2-5	once	TRBD2	TRBV4-1	TGCGCCAGCAGTCGACTAGCGGGTACTCAAGAGACCCAGTACTTC	CASSRLAGTQETQYF
TRBJ2-3	NA	NA	TRBV24-1	TGTGCCACCAGTGACCCAGGAGGGTCCGGCGATACGCAGTATTTT	CATSDPGGSGDTQYF
TRBJ1-1	NA	NA	TRBV19	TGTGCCAGTAGTAGCCGACAGGACCCGAACACTGAAGCTTTCTTT	CASSSRQDPNTEAFF
TRBJ2-7	NA	TRBD1	TRBV6-5	TGTGCCAGCAGTTACTCTGGGCAAGGACAGGTCTACGAGCAGTACTTC	CASSYSGQGQVYEQYF
TRBJ1-6	NA	NA	TRBV5-1	TGCGCCAGCAGCTTGGAACTGAATAATTCACCCCTCCACTTT	CASSLELNNSPLHF
TRBJ1-5	NA	NA	TRBV9	TGTGCCAGCAGCGTTGGGGGGGGCCAGCCCCAGCATTTT	CASSVGGGQPQHF
TRBJ1-6	NA	NA	TRBV5-1	TGCGCCAGCAGCTTAGGGAGGGGGGCCTATAATTCACCCCTCCACTTT	CASSLGRGAYNSPLHF
TRBJ1-1	NA	NA	TRBV29-1	TGCAGCGGCCACGAGGGGCAGAACACTGAAGCTTTCTTT	CSGHEGQNTEAFF
TRBJ1-1	NA	NA	TRBV10-2	TGCGCCAGCAGGGAGAAGAAGGTTTCAGGCACTGAAGCTTTCTTT	CASREKKVSGTEAFF
TRBJ1-2	NA	TRBD1	TRBV12-3/TRBV12-4	TGTGCCAGCAGTCTTAACAGGGGGCACGGCTACACCTTC	CASSLNRGHGYTF
TRBJ2-1	NA	TRBD1	TRBV28	TGTGCCAGCAGCACTACCGGGACAGGGGGTCGGGAGCAGTTCTTC	CASSTTGTGGREQFF
TRBJ2-7	few	TRBD2	TRBV28	TGTGCCAGCAGCAATATAGACCCCGGGGGGGAGTACGAGCAGTACTTC	CASSNIDPGGEYEQYF
TRBJ2-3	NA	NA	TRBV13	TGTGCCAGCAGCTTAGGCTGGACCAGAGAGACAGATACGCAGTATTTT	CASSLGWTRETDTQYF
TRBJ2-1	NA	NA	TRBV6-4	TGTGCCAGCAGTGACTCTGGGGTCTCCTACAATGAGCAGTTCTTC	CASSDSGVSYNEQFF
TRBJ1-2	NA	NA	TRBV13	TGTGCCAGCAGCTTAGAGGGGCGATCGAACTATGGCTACACCTTC	CASSLEGRSNYGYTF
TRBJ1-2	few	NA	TRBV6-5	TGTGCCAGCAGTCCAGCGCAGGGCCAATTCTATGGCTACACCTTC	CASSPAQGQFYGYTF
TRBJ2-7	once	NA	TRBV27	TGTGCCAGCAGTCCTACCTACGAGCAGTACTTC	CASSPTYEQYF
TRBJ1-3	once	NA	TRBV15	TGTGCCACCAGCAGTGGGAGCTCTGGAAACACCATATATTTT	CATSSGSSGNTIYF
TRBJ1-5	NA	TRBD1	TRBV6-5	TGTGCCAGCAGTATACGACAGGGAAGGAACCAGCCCCAGCATTTT	CASSIRQGRNQPQHF
TRBJ1-2	NA	TRBD1	TRBV5-1	TGCGCCAGCAGCGCCACAGGGGGAACTATTAACTACACCTTC	CASSATGGTINYTF
TRBJ2-5	NA	NA	TRBV4-1	TGCGCCAGCAGCCGAGCGGGCCAAGAGACCCAGTACTTC	CASSRAGQETQYF
TRBJ1-2	NA	TRBD1	TRBV3-1/TRBV3-2	TGTGCCAGCAGCTTGGGACAGGGGGGCTATGGCTACACCTTC	CASSLGQGGYGYTF
TRBJ1-2	NA	NA	TRBV7-9	TGTGCCAGCAGCCCGTCCGTCCGTACTCCCTTC	CASSPSVRTPF
TRBJ1-2	NA	NA	TRBV11-2	TGTGCCAGCAGCTTAATGGCAGGCTATGGCTACACCTTC	CASSLMAGYGYTF
TRBJ1-1	NA	NA	TRBV7-9	TGTGCCAGCAGACCTAAGACGGTTGCCGAAGCTTTCTTT	CASRPKTVAEAFF
TRBJ2-1	NA	NA	TRBV6-5	TGTGCCAGTCGGTCGGCGAGGAGCTCCTACAATGAGCAGTTCTTC	CASRSARSSYNEQFF
TRBJ1-5	NA	NA	TRBV19	TGTGCCAGTGCCCTAGTGACAGGTTTTAATCAGCCCCAGCATTTT	CASALVTGFNQPQHF
TRBJ2-1	NA	NA	TRBV5-1	TGCGCCAGCAGCCTCAGAGACCCAACCTACAATGAGCAGTTCTTC	CASSLRDPTYNEQFF
TRBJ1-1	NA	TRBD1	TRBV5-1	TGCGCCAGCAGCCTAGCGGGACAGATGAACACTGAAGCTTTCTTT	CASSLAGQMNTEAFF
TRBJ1-1	NA	TRBD1	TRBV28	TGTGCCAGCAGTTTACGACAGGGGAGTGGGGACACTGAAGCTTTCTTT	CASSLRQGSGDTEAFF
TRBJ2-2	NA	NA	TRBV5-1	TGCGCCAGCAGCCCCCAGGGGGGGAGCGCAACCGGGGAGCTGTTTTTT	CASSPQGGSATGELFF
TRBJ2-7	NA	NA	TRBV21-1	TGTGCCAGCAGCAAAGGGGAAAGGGAGGGCCACGAGCAGTACTTC	CASSKGEREGHEQYF
TRBJ1-2	NA	NA	TRBV5-1	TGCGCCAGCAGCTTGGTAGCCCCAAACTATGGCTACACCTTC	CASSLVAPNYGYTF
TRBJ2-7	NA	TRBD1	TRBV27	TGTGCCAGCAGTTCGACAGGGCGCGAGCAGTACTTC	CASSSTGREQYF
TRBJ1-5	NA	NA	TRBV5-1	TGCGCCAGCAGCTTAAACCCCTTGGGATCAGGGTCGGATCAGCCCCAGCATTTT	CASSLNPLGSGSDQPQHF
TRBJ1-2	few	TRBD1	TRBV6-5	TGTGCCAGCAGTTACACGAGACAGGGAGATGGCTACACCTTC	CASSYTRQGDGYTF
TRBJ2-5	once	TRBD2	TRBV30	TGTGCCTATCGGGAGGCGGAGACCCAGTACTTC	CAYREAETQYF
TRBJ2-7	few	NA	TRBV6-5	TGTGCCAGCAGTTACTCGAAGGGGACGGGGGAGCAGTACTTC	CASSYSKGTGEQYF
TRBJ2-1	NA	TRBD2	TRBV19	TGTGCCAGTAGCTTATATAGCCCCGGGACTAGCGGGAGGATCGATGAGCAGTTCTTC	CASSLYSPGTSGRIDEQFF
TRBJ2-3	NA	NA	TRBV5-1	TGCGCCAGCACGGCATCGGCTAAGCCCGCAGATACGCAGTATTTT	CASTASAKPADTQYF
TRBJ2-2	NA	NA	TRBV6-5	TGTGCCAGTTCCGACTCTTGGACCGGGGAGCTGTTTTTT	CASSDSWTGELFF
TRBJ1-2	NA	NA	TRBV9	TGTGCCAGCAGCTCTTACGTAGGACGAAACTATGGCTACACCTTC	CASSSYVGRNYGYTF
TRBJ1-2	NA	NA	TRBV30	TGTGCCTGGAGCAGAGGGGATGGCTACACCTTC	CAWSRGDGYTF
TRBJ1-2	NA	NA	TRBV27	TGTGCCAGCAGTTCCCACCTGGAAGCAGATGGCTACACCTTC	CASSSHLEADGYTF
TRBJ2-7	NA	NA	TRBV27	TGTGCCAGCAGGGCCCGGGGCTCAACCCACGAGCAGTACTTC	CASRARGSTHEQYF
TRBJ1-1	NA	NA	TRBV12-3/TRBV12-4	TGTGCCAGCAGCCGTGTAAAGAACACTGAAGCTTTCTTT	CASSRVKNTEAFF
TRBJ2-2	NA	NA	TRBV3-1/TRBV3-2	TGTGCCAGCAGCTCTCGGACCCTACGCCCTACCGGGGAGCTGTTTTTT	CASSSRTLRPTGELFF
TRBJ2-1	once	NA	TRBV9	TGTGCCAGCAGCGTAGCTACGGGAAACAATGAGCAGTTCTTC	CASSVATGNNEQFF
TRBJ2-3	once	NA	TRBV7-9	TGTGCCAGCAGCTTAAGAGGATCAGGGCGTACTCGCACAGATACGCAGTATTTT	CASSLRGSGRTRTDTQYF
TRBJ1-6	NA	TRBD1	TRBV5-6	TGTGCCAGCAGCTCCTCGGGACAGCTTCCAAGCTCCTATAATTCACCCCTCCACTTT	CASSSSGQLPSSYNSPLHF
TRBJ2-3	NA	NA	TRBV28	TGTGCCAGCACCTTGAATCCACGAGGTACGCAGTATTTT	CASTLNPRGTQYF
TRBJ1-5	medium-sized	NA	TRBV4-1	TGCGCCAGCAGCTCCCCCCTGGGCAATCAGCCCCAGCATTTT	CASSSPLGNQPQHF
TRBJ1-2	NA	NA	TRBV3-1/TRBV3-2	TGTGCCAGCAGCCAACGGTCGGGAGCCTGGGGCTACACCTTC	CASSQRSGAWGYTF
TRBJ1-1	NA	NA	TRBV28	TGTGCCAGCAGTTTAATACTGGTGGGGAAGGCTTTCTTT	CASSLILVGKAFF